This T cell receptor beta chain came from a study of control samples from healthy donors and cancer patients. This clone came up a few times. Using immunoSEQ multiplex PCR, the repertoire was profiled, and TCRdb retains in-frame clones only, with some absent. The repertoire holds more than 35,000 clones, with roughly 94% as singletons. The source material was blood. This receptor was obtained from a man between 60 and 70 years old in good health.

The CDR3 DNA reads TGTGCCAGCAGCCAAGGAGCGAATGAGCAGTTCTTC. Protein product: CASSQGANEQFF. This chain links TRBV3-1 (or the pseudogene TRBV3-2) with TRBJ2-1; D is uncertain. CDR1 and CDR2 from the germline V gene are LGHDT and YNNKEL (reference sequence). V was clipped by 1 base and J by 7 bases, with 5 bases between them. The CDR3 contains 12 residues.